The TCR beta chain under discussion was sequenced for a study of blood T cell repertoires in COVID-19. As for the study in general: Italy, Spain and the United States were the sources of the convalescent and acute COVID-19 samples. T cells, B-cell-depleted T cells, or PBMCs provided the cDNA or gDNA that served as material.

V was cut by 2 bases and J by 15 bases, with 17 bases left in between. CDR1 is MNHEY, CDR2 SVGEGT, per germline. CDR3 size: 13 residues. Only one count was recorded for this clone. Authors' data handling: Quantification of nucleated cells was approximated via reference gene primer amplification. Sequenced by immunoSEQ multiplex PCR; TCRdb stores in-frame clones only, minus some. For V, J and clone size, that table is used; D and trimming come from the DNA. The sample has fewer than 45,000 clones, around 81% seen once. The source of this sequence is a man between 40 and 49 years old with active or convalescent COVID-19. The chain employs TRBV6-2 or TRBV6-3 and TRBJ2-1; D uncertain. Source material: peripheral blood. The CDR3 DNA sequence: TGTGCCAGCAGTTACGCAAAAGGTGTTAGCCGGTTCTTC. It encodes CASSYAKGVSRFF.